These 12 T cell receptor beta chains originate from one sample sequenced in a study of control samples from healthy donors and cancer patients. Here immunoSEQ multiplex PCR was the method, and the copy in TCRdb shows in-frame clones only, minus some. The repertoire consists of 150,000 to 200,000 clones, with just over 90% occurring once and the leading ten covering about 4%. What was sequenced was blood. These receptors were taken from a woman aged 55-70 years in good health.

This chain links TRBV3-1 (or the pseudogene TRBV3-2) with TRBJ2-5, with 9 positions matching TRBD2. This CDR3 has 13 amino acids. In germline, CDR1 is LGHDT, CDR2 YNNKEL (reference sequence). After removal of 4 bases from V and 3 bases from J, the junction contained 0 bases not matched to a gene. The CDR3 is CASSRGGEETQYF. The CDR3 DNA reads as TGTGCCAGCAGCCGCGGGGGGGAAGAGACCCAGTACTTC.

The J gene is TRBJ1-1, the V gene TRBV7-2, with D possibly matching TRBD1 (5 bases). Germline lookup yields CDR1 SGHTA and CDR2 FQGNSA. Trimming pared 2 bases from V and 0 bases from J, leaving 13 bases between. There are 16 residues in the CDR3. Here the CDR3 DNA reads TGTGCCAGCAGCTTAAACAGACCGGACATGAACACTGAAGCTTTCTTT. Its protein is CASSLNRPDMNTEAFF.

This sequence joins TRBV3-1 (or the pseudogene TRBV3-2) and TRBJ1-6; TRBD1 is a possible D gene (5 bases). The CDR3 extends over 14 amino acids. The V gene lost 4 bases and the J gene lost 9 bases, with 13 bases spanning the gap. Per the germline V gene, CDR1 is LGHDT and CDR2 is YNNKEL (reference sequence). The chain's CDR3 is CASSRGDSGSPLHF. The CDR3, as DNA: TGTGCCAGCAGCCGGGGGGATTCGGGTTCACCCCTCCACTTT.

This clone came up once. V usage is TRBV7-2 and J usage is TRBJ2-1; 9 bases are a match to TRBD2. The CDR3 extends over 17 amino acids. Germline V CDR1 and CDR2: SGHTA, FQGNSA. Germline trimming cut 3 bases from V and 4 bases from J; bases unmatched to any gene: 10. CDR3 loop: CASSFAPVAGEYNEQFF. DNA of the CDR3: TGTGCCAGCAGCTTCGCCCCTGTAGCGGGGGAATACAATGAGCAGTTCTTC.

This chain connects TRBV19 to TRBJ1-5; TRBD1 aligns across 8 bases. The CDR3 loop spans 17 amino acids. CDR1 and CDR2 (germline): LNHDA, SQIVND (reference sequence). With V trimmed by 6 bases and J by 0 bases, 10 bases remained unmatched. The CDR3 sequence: CASRDREGGYSNQPQHF. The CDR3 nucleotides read TGTGCCAGTAGGGACAGGGAAGGGGGCTATAGCAATCAGCCCCAGCATTTT.

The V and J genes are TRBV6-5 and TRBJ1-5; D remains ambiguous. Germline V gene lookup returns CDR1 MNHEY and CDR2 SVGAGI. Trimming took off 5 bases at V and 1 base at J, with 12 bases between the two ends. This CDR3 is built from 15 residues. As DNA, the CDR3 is TGTGCCAGCAGTCTGACCATGGGGAGCAATCAGCCCCAGCATTTT. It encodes CASSLTMGSNQPQHF.

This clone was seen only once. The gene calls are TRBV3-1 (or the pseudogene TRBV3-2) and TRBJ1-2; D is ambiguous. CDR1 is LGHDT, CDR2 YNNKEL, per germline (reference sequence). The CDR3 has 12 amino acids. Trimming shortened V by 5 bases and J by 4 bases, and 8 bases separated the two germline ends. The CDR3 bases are TGTGCCAGCAGCTTCGACACCTATGGCTACACCTTC. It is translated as CASSFDTYGYTF.

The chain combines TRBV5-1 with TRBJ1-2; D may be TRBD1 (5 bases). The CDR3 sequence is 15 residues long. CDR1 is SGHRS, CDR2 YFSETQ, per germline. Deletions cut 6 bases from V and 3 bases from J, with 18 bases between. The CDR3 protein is CASKRTGYYDYGYTF. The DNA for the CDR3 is TGCGCCAGCAAACGTACAGGATACTATGACTATGGCTACACCTTC. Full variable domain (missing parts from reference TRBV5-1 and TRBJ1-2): KAGVTQTPRYLIKTRGQQVTLSCSPISGHRSVSWYQQTPGQGLQFLFEYFSETQRNKGNFPGRFSGRQFSNSRSEMNVSTLELGDSALYLCASKRTGYYDYGYTFGSGTRLTVV.

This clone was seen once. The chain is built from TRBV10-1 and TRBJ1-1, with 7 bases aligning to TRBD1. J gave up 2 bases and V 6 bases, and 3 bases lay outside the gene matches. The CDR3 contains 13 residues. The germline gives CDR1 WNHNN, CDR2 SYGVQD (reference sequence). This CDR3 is CASRQGVNTEAFF. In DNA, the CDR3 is TGCGCCAGCAGGCAGGGGGTCAACACTGAAGCTTTCTTT.

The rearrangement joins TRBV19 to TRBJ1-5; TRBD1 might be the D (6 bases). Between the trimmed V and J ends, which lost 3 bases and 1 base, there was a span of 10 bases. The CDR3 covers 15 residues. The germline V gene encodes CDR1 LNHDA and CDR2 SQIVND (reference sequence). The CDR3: CASSMGGGSNQPQHF. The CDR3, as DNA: TGTGCCAGTAGTATGGGGGGCGGCAGCAATCAGCCCCAGCATTTT.

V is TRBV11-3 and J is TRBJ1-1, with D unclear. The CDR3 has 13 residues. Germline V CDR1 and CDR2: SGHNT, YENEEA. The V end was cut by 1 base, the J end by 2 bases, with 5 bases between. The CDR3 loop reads CASSLGSNTEAFF. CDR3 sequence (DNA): TGTGCCAGCAGCTTAGGTAGCAACACTGAAGCTTTCTTT.

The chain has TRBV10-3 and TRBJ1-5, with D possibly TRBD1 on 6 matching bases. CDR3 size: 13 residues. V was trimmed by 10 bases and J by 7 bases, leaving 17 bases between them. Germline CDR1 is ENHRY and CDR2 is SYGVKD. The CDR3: CATQGQEGQPQHF. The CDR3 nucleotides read TGTGCCACCCAGGGGCAGGAAGGCCAGCCCCAGCATTTT.